This T cell receptor (beta chain) originates from a study of shared clonotypes between healthy human individuals. Study-wide context: CD4 naive and CD4 memory each took three plates per donor, while CD8 naive took two and CD8 memory one. Study-wide results and limits: With a handful of donors compared, roughly 5% of naive CD4 clonotypes were shared. The study generally estimated greater richness for naive than memory subsets.

As defined, naive CD8 cells were CD45RO-negative and positively selected for CCR7, with terminally differentiated effector memory CD45RA+ cells excluded. As for this clone: Its antigen is undetermined.

The CDR3 contains 14 residues. Germline values: CDR1 SGDLS, CDR2 YYNGEE. V lost 0 bases to trimming and J lost 4 bases, with 10 bases between them. This table comes from immunoSEQ multiplex PCR, and its TCRdb copy is limited to in-frame clones, with some not included. Seen here are more than 2 million clones, about 95% observed once, and the top ten hold around 1.1%. The receptor was derived from a man aged 18-30 years in good health. Sequencing was done on a sample of naive CD8+ T cells sorted from blood. The chain links TRBV9 to TRBJ2-5, with D perhaps given as TRBD1 or TRBD2 (5 bases each). This CDR3 is CASSVGDGGETQYF. CDR3 nucleotide sequence: TGTGCCAGCAGCGTAGGGGACGGAGGAGAGACCCAGTACTTC.